These T cell receptor beta chains were read from a single sample in a study of T cells after yellow fever vaccination. TCRdb reprocessed the 5' RACE reads with MiXCR, giving one entry per CDR3 protein. The data contain just under 600,000 distinct CDR3 sequences, roughly 14% of them singletons. The starting material was PBMCs, obtained on the day of the yellow fever booster vaccination. The source of these receptors is a man aged 25 to 40 who received the YFV17D yellow fever vaccine. Both conserved end residues are part of each CDR3. The D gene is left open where the match is weak. Some rows mark clone size as missing; the rest say once, few, many or name a class of expanded clone.

NA 15 NA TRBJ2-2 TRBV4-3 CASSPDGLNTGELFF TGCGCCAGCAGCCCGGACGGCCTGAACACCGGGGAGCTGTTTTTT
few 16 NA TRBJ2-3 TRBV5-1 CASSNYVKRAGDTQYF TGCGCCAGCAGCAACTACGTCAAGCGCGCGGGGGATACGCAGTATTTT
NA 16 NA TRBJ2-3 TRBV11-2 CASSLAGRGYTDTQYF TGTGCCAGCAGCTTAGCTGGCAGGGGATACACAGATACGCAGTATTTT
NA 14 NA TRBJ2-5 TRBV6-1 CASSKDRLKETQYF TGTGCCAGCAGTAAAGACCGACTGAAAGAGACCCAGTACTTC
few 15 TRBD2 TRBJ2-1 TRBV11-3 CASSSGTSGRSEQFF TGTGCCAGCAGCAGCGGGACTAGCGGGAGGAGTGAGCAGTTCTTC
NA 16 TRBD1 TRBJ2-5 TRBV24-1 CAIGTGRTGRQETQYF TGTGCCATTGGGACGGGGCGGACAGGACGACAAGAGACCCAGTACTTC
few 11 NA TRBJ1-2 TRBV7-9 CASSLPPGYTF TGTGCCAGCAGCTTACCCCCGGGCTACACCTTC
few 13 NA TRBJ2-7 TRBV5-1 CASSWAGPGEQYF TGCGCCAGCAGCTGGGCGGGACCCGGCGAGCAGTACTTC
NA 16 NA TRBJ2-1 TRBV14 CASSRRLQSSYNEQFF TGTGCCAGCAGCCGCAGACTTCAAAGCTCCTACAATGAGCAGTTCTTC
few 15 TRBD1 TRBJ2-1 TRBV6-5 CASSYRGQGGYEQFF TGTGCCAGCAGTTACCGGGGACAGGGCGGCTATGAGCAGTTCTTC
NA 13 NA TRBJ2-2 TRBV7-2 CASSSFLAGELFF TGTGCCAGCAGCTCGTTCCTCGCCGGGGAGCTGTTTTTT
few 16 NA TRBJ2-2 TRBV9 CASSMSHSGPLGELFF TGTGCCAGCAGCATGTCCCACAGCGGCCCACTCGGGGAGCTGTTTTTT
NA 19 NA TRBJ2-6 TRBV6-1 CASKPDRKGPSSWANVLTF TGTGCCAGCAAGCCGGACAGAAAAGGACCTAGCTCTTGGGCCAACGTCCTGACTTTC
few 15 NA TRBJ2-3 TRBV9 CASSAKPSSTDTQYF TGTGCCAGCAGCGCTAAACCCTCTAGCACAGATACGCAGTATTTT
NA 15 TRBD2 TRBJ2-2 TRBV6-5 CASSYTSGRVGELFF TGTGCCAGCAGTTACACTAGCGGGAGAGTTGGGGAGCTGTTTTTT
few 14 TRBD2 TRBJ2-2 TRBV20-1 CSAWASGNTGELFF TGCAGCGCCTGGGCTAGCGGGAACACCGGGGAGCTGTTTTTT
many 15 NA TRBJ2-7 TRBV7-2 CASSLRLGGEHEQYF TGTGCCAGCAGCTTAAGACTAGGGGGAGAACACGAGCAGTACTTC
few 16 NA TRBJ2-7 TRBV15 CATSRDLEDGAYEQYF TGTGCCACCAGCAGAGATCTAGAGGACGGAGCCTACGAGCAGTACTTC
few 14 NA TRBJ2-7 TRBV12-3/TRBV12-4 CASSLAGGGGEQYF TGTGCCAGCAGTTTAGCCGGTGGGGGCGGGGAGCAGTACTTC
NA 17 TRBD1 TRBJ2-2 TRBV4-3 CASRQGPGQGASGELFF TGCGCCAGCAGACAAGGCCCCGGACAGGGGGCATCCGGGGAGCTGTTTTTT
few 15 NA TRBJ2-2 TRBV15 CATSREAGDTGELFF TGTGCCACCAGCAGAGAGGCCGGGGACACCGGGGAGCTGTTTTTT
few 16 NA TRBJ2-1 TRBV6-5 CASSYAASSSYNEQFF TGTGCCAGCAGTTACGCGGCCAGCTCGTCCTACAATGAGCAGTTCTTC
few 15 NA TRBJ2-7 TRBV7-2 CASSSESNSIYEQYF TGTGCCAGCAGCTCAGAAAGCAATTCCATTTACGAGCAGTACTTC
few 11 NA TRBJ2-1 TRBV7-9 CASSPYSEQFF TGTGCCAGCAGCCCCTACAGTGAGCAGTTCTTC
NA 13 NA TRBJ2-7 TRBV12-3/TRBV12-4 CASSTGRSYEQYF TGTGCCAGCAGCACGGGACGCTCCTACGAGCAGTACTTC
few 14 NA TRBJ2-1 TRBV15 CATRARSSYNEQFF TGTGCCACCAGGGCCCGAAGCTCCTACAATGAGCAGTTCTTC
NA 15 NA TRBJ2-7 TRBV11-2 CASSPPPVTYYEQYF TGTGCCAGCAGCCCCCCCCCAGTGACATACTACGAGCAGTACTTC
NA 18 TRBD2 TRBJ2-5 TRBV5-1 CASSLAWSASGSGETQYF TGCGCCAGCAGCTTGGCCTGGTCGGCTAGCGGGAGTGGAGAGACCCAGTACTTC
many 13 NA TRBJ2-5 TRBV11-3 CASSFNHGETQYF TGTGCCAGCAGCTTCAACCATGGGGAGACCCAGTACTTC
many 14 NA TRBJ2-5 TRBV10-3 CAAYSGLFEETQYF TGTGCCGCCTACTCTGGACTATTTGAAGAGACCCAGTACTTC
few 14 TRBD1 TRBJ2-7 TRBV5-6 CASSPLTGIGEQYF TGTGCCAGCAGCCCATTGACAGGGATCGGCGAGCAGTACTTC
NA 15 NA TRBJ2-1 TRBV20-1 CSAREGGGVNNEQFF TGCAGTGCTAGAGAGGGCGGGGGCGTCAACAATGAGCAGTTCTTC
many 14 TRBD2 TRBJ2-7 TRBV20-1 CSARKREGRHEQYF TGCAGTGCTAGGAAGCGGGAGGGCCGCCACGAGCAGTACTTC
many 12 NA TRBJ1-1 TRBV28 CASSSVTEESFF TGTGCCAGCAGTTCGGTGACGGAGGAATCTTTCTTT
few 14 TRBD2 TRBJ2-3 TRBV20-1 CSAPSGRTRGTQYF TGCAGTGCTCCTAGCGGGAGGACTCGGGGTACGCAGTATTTT
NA 13 NA TRBJ1-1 TRBV29-1 CSVDREGWTEAFF TGCAGCGTTGATCGTGAGGGTTGGACTGAAGCTTTCTTT
few 10 NA TRBJ1-1 TRBV6-6 CASSYSRAFF TGTGCCAGCAGTTACTCCCGAGCTTTCTTT
many 12 NA TRBJ2-1 TRBV12-3/TRBV12-4 CASSTTGGEQFF TGTGCCAGCAGCACGACGGGCGGGGAGCAGTTCTTC
NA 12 NA TRBJ1-1 TRBV12-3/TRBV12-4 CASSSGAAEAFF TGTGCCAGCAGTTCAGGGGCGGCTGAAGCTTTCTTT
NA 12 NA TRBJ1-5 TRBV24-1 CATSDPGGPQHF TGTGCCACCAGTGACCCAGGAGGGCCCCAGCATTTT
few 16 NA TRBJ2-1 TRBV7-6 CASSHTSPFNYNEQFF TGTGCCAGCAGCCATACTAGCCCCTTCAACTACAATGAGCAGTTCTTC
NA 13 TRBD2 TRBJ2-5 TRBV6-2/TRBV6-3 CAKTSGAQETQYF TGTGCCAAGACTAGCGGGGCACAAGAGACCCAGTACTTC
few 15 NA TRBJ2-5 TRBV20-1 CSARSTYSVEETQYF TGCAGTGCTAGGTCGACCTATTCCGTGGAAGAGACCCAGTACTTC
NA 14 NA TRBJ1-5 TRBV7-2 CASSEGRVRQPQHF TGTGCCAGCAGCGAGGGCAGGGTCCGCCAGCCCCAGCATTTT
NA 13 NA TRBJ2-3 TRBV6-6 CASTEVDDHTQYF TGTGCCAGCACCGAGGTAGACGACCATACGCAGTATTTT
many 18 NA TRBJ2-3 TRBV12-3/TRBV12-4 CASSFLLEASRHTDTQYF TGTGCCAGCAGTTTTTTATTAGAAGCGTCTAGACACACAGATACGCAGTATTTT
many 12 TRBD2 TRBJ2-7 TRBV6-2/TRBV6-3 CASRDGWLADHF TGTGCCAGCAGGGATGGATGGCTAGCGGATCACTTC
few 12 NA TRBJ2-7 TRBV20-1 CSALKPSYEQYF TGCAGTGCTTTGAAACCTTCCTACGAGCAGTACTTC